A single sample gave rise to the 4 T cell receptor beta chains below, sequenced in a study of T-cell memory formation after mild COVID-19. Via MiXCR, TCRdb re-called the 5' RACE reads, giving one row per CDR3 protein. This sample yields 150,000 to 200,000 distinct CDR3 sequences, of which 25% to 40% are seen a single time; around 12% belongs to the top ten. The sequenced sample consisted of PBMCs or a T cell subset sorted from them (not recorded which). Every receptor here comes from an adult woman who had mild COVID-19 (a few samples of this study predate the infection). Cell type and time point are not known.

The V gene is TRBV20-1, the J gene TRBJ2-7; D not certain. This CDR3 is built from 12 residues. V was pared by 0 bases and J by 4 bases, with 7 bases between. Germline-derived CDR1 and CDR2 are DFQATT and SNEGSKA (reference sequence). The DNA of the CDR3 is TGCAGTGCTAGAGATCTAGGTTACGAGCAGTACTTC. Protein: CSARDLGYEQYF.

This chain links TRBV5-1 with TRBJ2-3, with D hard to call. V lost 4 bases, J lost 2 bases, and 8 bases lay in between. This CDR3 region has 13 residues. The germline gives CDR1 SGHRS, CDR2 YFSETQ. As DNA, the CDR3 is TGCGCCAGCAGCCCAGTCCCCACAGATACGCAGTATTTT. Translation gives CASSPVPTDTQYF.

This clonotype was detected only a few times. The chain employs TRBV20-1 and TRBJ1-1, with 8 bases identical to TRBD1. In germline, CDR1 is DFQATT, CDR2 SNEGSKA (reference sequence). The CDR3 is 14 amino acids. CDR3 bases: TGCAGGACCACCCCGGGACAGGCGAACACTGAAGCTTTCTTT. Translation gives CRTTPGQANTEAFF.

V usage is TRBV6-6 and J usage is TRBJ1-1; 8 bases line up with TRBD1. V gave up 2 bases and J gave up 4 bases; unmatched junction bases: 12. Germline V lookup: CDR1 MNHNY, CDR2 SVGAGI (reference sequence). The CDR3 is made up of 17 amino acids. The CDR3 sequence is CASSYTGQGAVGTEAFF. For the CDR3, the DNA is TGTGCCAGCAGTTACACGGGGCAGGGGGCGGTTGGCACTGAAGCTTTCTTT.